The sample holds one count of the clone carrying this TCR beta chain. The antigen is not known. The sample belongs to a study of cytomegalovirus exposure and HLA in healthy donors. General observations from the study: Presence/absence analyses supposed approximately even sequencing depth among donors. Among TCR beta chains, those listed as cytomegalovirus-associated numbered more than 150.

The CDR3 has 14 residues. V lost 4 bases, J lost 4 bases, and 14 bases lay in between. Germline V lookup: CDR1 SGHRS, CDR2 YFSETQ. Each donor was nominally healthy when sampled (though unrecorded immune exposures were likely). PCR primers comprised 60 Vbeta and 13 Jbeta primers. Some clones are missing from TCRdb's copy, which holds only in-frame ones; the method was immunoSEQ multiplex PCR. This table holds 150,000 to 200,000 clones, about 65% found once. The specimen sequenced was PBMCs. This clonotype was obtained from a girl aged 5-17 years in good health and CMV-seronegative. This chain uses TRBV5-1 with TRBJ1-1, with D perhaps TRBD1 (6 bases). The CDR3 loop reads CASSKTQGFTEAFF. The CDR3 DNA follows: TGCGCCAGCAGCAAGACACAGGGATTCACTGAAGCTTTCTTT.